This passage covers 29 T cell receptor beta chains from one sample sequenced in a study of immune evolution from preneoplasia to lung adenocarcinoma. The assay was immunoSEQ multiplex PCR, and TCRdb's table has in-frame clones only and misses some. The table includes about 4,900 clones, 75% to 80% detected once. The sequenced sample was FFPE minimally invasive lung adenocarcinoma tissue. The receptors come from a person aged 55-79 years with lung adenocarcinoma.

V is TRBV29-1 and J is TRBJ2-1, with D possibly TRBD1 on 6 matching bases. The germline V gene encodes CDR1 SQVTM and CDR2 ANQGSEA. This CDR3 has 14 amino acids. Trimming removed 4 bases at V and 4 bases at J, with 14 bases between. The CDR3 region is CSVGGTLYYNEQFF. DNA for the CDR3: TGCAGCGTTGGGGGGACATTATATTACAATGAGCAGTTCTTC.

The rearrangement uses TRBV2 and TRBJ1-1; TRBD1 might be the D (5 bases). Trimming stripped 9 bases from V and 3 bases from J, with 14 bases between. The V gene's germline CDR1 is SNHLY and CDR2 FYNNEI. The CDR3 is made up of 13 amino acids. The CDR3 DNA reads TGTGCCAGTGAAGGGGAATCACACACTGAAGCTTTCTTT. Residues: CASEGESHTEAFF.

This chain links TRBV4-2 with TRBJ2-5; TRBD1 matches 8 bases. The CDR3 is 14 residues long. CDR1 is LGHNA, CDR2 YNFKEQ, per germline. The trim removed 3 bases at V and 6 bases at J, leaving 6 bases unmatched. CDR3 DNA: TGTGCCAGCAGCCATGAAACAGGGGGGAAGACCCAGTACTTC. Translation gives CASSHETGGKTQYF.

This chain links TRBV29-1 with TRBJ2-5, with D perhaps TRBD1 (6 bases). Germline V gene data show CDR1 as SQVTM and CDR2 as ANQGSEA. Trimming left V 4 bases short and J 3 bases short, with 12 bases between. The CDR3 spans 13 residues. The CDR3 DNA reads TGCAGCGTTGGCGGTGGACAGAAAGAGACCCAGTACTTC. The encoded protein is CSVGGGQKETQYF. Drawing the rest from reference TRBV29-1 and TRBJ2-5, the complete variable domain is SAVISQKPSRDICQRGTSLTIQCQVDSQVTMMFWYRQQPGQSLTLIATANQGSEATYESGFVIDKFPISRPNLTFSTLTVSNMSPEDSSIYLCSVGGGQKETQYFGPGTRLLVL.

In nucleotides, the CDR3 is TGTGCCAGCAGTGAATGGACCGAGACGAACACTGAAGCTTTCTTT. Protein product: CASSEWTETNTEAFF. This chain uses TRBV25-1 with TRBJ1-1; D not resolved. Trimming left V 1 base short and J 1 base short, with 10 bases between. Germline CDR1 MGHDK, CDR2 SYGVNS. The CDR3 runs 15 residues.

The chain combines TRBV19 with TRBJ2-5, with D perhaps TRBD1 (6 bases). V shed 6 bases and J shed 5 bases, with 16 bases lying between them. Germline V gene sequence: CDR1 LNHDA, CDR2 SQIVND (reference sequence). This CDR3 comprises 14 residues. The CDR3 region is CASRPQGSRETQYF. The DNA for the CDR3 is TGTGCCAGTAGACCACAGGGCTCGAGGGAGACCCAGTACTTC.

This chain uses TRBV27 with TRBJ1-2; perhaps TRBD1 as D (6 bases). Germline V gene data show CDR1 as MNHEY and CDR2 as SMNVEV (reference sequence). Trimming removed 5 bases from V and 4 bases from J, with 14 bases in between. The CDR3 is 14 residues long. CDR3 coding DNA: TGTGCCAGCAGTGGAACAGGGTCGGGCTATGGCTACACCTTC. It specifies CASSGTGSGYGYTF.

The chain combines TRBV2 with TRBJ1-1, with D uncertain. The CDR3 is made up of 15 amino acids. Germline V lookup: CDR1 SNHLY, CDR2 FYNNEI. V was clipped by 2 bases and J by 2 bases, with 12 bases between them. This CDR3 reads CASSETWPRNTEAFF. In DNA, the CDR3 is TGTGCCAGCAGTGAAACATGGCCACGCAACACTGAAGCTTTCTTT. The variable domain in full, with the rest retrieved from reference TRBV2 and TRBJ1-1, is EPEVTQTPSHQVTQMGQEVILRCVPISNHLYFYWYRQILGQKVEFLVSFYNNEISEKSEIFDDQFSVERPDGSNFTLKIRSTKLEDSAMYFCASSETWPRNTEAFFGQGTRLTVV.

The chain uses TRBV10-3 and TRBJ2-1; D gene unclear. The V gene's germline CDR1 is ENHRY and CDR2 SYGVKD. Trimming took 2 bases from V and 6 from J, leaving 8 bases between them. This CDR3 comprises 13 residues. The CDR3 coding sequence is TGTGCCATCAGTGAGGGCCTTACCAATGAGCAGTTCTTC. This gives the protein CAISEGLTNEQFF.

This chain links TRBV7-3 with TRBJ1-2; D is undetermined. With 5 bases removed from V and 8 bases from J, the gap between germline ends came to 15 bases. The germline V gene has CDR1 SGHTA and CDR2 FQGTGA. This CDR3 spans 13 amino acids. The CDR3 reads CASSQALGSGYTF. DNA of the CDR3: TGTGCCAGCAGCCAGGCGCTTGGTTCGGGCTACACCTTC.

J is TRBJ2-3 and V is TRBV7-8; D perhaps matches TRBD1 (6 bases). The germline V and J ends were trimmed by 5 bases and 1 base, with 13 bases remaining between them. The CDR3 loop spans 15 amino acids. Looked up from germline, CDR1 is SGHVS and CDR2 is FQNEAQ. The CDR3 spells CASSPPSGGTDTQYF. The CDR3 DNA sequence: TGTGCCAGCAGCCCACCTTCAGGGGGCACAGATACGCAGTATTTT.

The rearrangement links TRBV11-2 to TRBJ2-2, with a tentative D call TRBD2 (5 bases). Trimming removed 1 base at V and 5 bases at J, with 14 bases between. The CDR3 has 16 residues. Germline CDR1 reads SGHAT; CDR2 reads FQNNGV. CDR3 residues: CASSLGRGFGTGELFF. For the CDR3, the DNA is TGTGCCAGCAGCTTAGGTCGAGGGTTCGGGACCGGGGAGCTGTTTTTT.

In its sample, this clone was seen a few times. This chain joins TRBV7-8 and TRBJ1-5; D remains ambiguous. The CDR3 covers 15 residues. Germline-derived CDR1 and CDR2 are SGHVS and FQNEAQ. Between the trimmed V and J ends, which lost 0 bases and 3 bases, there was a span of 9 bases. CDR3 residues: CASSLAASVNQPQHF. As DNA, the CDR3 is TGTGCCAGCAGCTTAGCCGCCTCAGTCAATCAGCCCCAGCATTTT.

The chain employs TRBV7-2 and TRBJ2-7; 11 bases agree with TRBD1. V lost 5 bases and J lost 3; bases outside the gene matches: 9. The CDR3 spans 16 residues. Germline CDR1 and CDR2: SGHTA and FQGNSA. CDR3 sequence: CASSKRVGTGGYEQYF. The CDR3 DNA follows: TGTGCCAGCAGCAAAAGGGTTGGGACAGGGGGCTACGAGCAGTACTTC. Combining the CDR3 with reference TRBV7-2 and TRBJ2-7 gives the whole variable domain GAGVSQSPSNKVTEKGKDVELRCDPISGHTALYWYRQSLGQGLEFLIYFQGNSAPDKSGLPSDRFSAERTGGSVSTLTIQRTQQEDSAVYLCASSKRVGTGGYEQYFGPGTRLTVT.

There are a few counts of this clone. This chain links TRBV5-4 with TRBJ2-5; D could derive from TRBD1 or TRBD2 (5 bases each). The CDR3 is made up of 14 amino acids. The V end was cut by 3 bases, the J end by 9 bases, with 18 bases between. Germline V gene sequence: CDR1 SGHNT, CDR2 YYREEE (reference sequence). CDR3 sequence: CASSSRAALGPQYF. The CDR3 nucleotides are TGTGCCAGCAGCTCTAGAGCGGCTTTGGGGCCCCAGTACTTC. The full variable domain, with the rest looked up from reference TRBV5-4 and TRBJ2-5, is ETGVTQSPTHLIKTRGQQVTLRCSSQSGHNTVSWYQQALGQGPQFIFQYYREEENGRGNFPPRFSGLQFPNYSSELNVNALELDDSALYLCASSSRAALGPQYFGPGTRLLVL.

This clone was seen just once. As DNA, the CDR3 is TGTGCCAGCAGTTTAGCAGGAGGAGATACGCAGTATTTT. Its protein product is CASSLAGGDTQYF. The V gene is TRBV27, the J gene TRBJ2-3, with a possible D match to TRBD2 (5 bases). From germline, CDR1 is MNHEY and CDR2 SMNVEV (reference sequence). Trimming pared 2 bases from V and 5 bases from J, leaving 8 bases between. The CDR3 extends over 13 amino acids.

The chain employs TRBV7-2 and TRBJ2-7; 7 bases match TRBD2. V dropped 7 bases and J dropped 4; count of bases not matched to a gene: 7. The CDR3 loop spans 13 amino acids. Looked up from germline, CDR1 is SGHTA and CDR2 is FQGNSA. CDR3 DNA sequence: TGTGCCAGCAAGGGCAGCGGGGAGTACGAGCAGTACTTC. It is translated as CASKGSGEYEQYF. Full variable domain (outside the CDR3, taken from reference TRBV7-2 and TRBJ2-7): GAGVSQSPSNKVTEKGKDVELRCDPISGHTALYWYRQSLGQGLEFLIYFQGNSAPDKSGLPSDRFSAERTGGSVSTLTIQRTQQEDSAVYLCASKGSGEYEQYFGPGTRLTVT.

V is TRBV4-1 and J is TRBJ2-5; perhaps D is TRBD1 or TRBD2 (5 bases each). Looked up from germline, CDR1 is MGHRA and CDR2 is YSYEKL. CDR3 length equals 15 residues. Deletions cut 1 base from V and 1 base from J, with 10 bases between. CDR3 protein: CASSQVGGSQETQYF. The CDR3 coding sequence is TGCGCCAGCAGCCAAGTTGGGGGATCCCAAGAGACCCAGTACTTC.

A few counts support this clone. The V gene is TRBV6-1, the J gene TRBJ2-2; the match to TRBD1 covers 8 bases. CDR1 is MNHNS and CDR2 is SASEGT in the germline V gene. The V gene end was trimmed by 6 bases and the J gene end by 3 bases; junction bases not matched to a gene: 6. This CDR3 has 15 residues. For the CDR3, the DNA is TGTGCCAGCAGACCAGGGGGCGCGGACACCGGGGAGCTGTTTTTT. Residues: CASRPGGADTGELFF.

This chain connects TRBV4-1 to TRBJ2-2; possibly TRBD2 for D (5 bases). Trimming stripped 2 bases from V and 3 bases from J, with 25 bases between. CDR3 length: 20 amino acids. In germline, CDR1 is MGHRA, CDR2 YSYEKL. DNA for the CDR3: TGCGCCAGCAGCCAACGTAGCCTGTGGAACCGGGGATCAGACACCGGGGAGCTGTTTTTT. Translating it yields CASSQRSLWNRGSDTGELFF.

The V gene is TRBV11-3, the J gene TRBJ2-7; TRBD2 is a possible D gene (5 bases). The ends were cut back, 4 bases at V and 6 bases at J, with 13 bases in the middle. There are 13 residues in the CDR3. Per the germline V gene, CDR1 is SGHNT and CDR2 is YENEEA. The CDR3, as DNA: TGTGCCAGCAGCTACCCGGACTTTTCCGAGCAGTACTTC. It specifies CASSYPDFSEQYF.

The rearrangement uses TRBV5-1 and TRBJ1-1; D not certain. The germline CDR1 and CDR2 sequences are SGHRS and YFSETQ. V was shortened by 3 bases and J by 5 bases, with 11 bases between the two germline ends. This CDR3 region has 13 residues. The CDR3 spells CASSSSTRTEAFF. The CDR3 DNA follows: TGCGCCAGCAGCTCCTCAACGAGGACTGAAGCTTTCTTT.

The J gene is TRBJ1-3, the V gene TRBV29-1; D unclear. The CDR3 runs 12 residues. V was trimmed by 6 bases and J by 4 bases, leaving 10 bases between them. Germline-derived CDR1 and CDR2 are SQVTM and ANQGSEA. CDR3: CSVEDAGNTIYF. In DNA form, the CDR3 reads TGCAGCGTGGAGGACGCCGGAAACACCATATATTTT.

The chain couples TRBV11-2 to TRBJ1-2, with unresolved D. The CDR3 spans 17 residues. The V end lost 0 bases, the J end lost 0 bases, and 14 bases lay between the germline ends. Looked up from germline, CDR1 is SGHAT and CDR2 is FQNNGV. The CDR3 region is CASSLDSDRGSNYGYTF. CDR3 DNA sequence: TGTGCCAGCAGCTTAGATAGCGACCGCGGCTCTAACTATGGCTACACCTTC.

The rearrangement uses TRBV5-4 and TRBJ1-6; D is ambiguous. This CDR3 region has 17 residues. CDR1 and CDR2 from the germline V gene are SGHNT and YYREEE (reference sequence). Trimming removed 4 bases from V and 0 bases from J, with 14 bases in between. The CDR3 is CASSSSFGSSYNSPLHF. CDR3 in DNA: TGTGCCAGCAGCAGTTCATTTGGGAGCTCCTATAATTCACCCCTCCACTTT.

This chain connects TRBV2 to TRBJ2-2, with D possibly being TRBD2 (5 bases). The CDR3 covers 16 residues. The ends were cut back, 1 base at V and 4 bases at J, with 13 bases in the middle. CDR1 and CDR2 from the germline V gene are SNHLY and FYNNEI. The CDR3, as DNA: TGTGCCAGCAGTGAAGACGGAACCCGGGGCACCGGGGAGCTGTTTTTT. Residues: CASSEDGTRGTGELFF. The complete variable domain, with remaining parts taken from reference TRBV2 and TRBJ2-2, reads EPEVTQTPSHQVTQMGQEVILRCVPISNHLYFYWYRQILGQKVEFLVSFYNNEISEKSEIFDDQFSVERPDGSNFTLKIRSTKLEDSAMYFCASSEDGTRGTGELFFGEGSRLTVL.

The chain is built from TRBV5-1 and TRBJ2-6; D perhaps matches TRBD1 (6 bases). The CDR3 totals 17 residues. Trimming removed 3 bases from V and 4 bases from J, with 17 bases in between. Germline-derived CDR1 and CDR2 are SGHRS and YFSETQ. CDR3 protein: CASSSITGTSGANVLTF. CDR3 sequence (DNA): TGCGCCAGCAGCTCCATCACAGGGACCTCGGGGGCCAACGTCCTGACTTTC.

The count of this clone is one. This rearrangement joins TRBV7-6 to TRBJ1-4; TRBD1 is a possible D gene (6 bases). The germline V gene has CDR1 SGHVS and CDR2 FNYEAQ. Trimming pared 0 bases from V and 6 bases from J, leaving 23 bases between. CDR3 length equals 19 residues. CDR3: CASSLALGRGGGSDEKLFF. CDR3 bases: TGTGCCAGCAGCTTAGCGCTCGGCAGGGGAGGTGGCTCGGATGAAAAACTGTTTTTT.

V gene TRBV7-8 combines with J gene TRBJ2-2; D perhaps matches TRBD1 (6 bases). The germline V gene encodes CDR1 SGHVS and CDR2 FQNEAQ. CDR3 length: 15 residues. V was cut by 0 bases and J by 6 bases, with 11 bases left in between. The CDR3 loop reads CASSLAAGVAGELFF. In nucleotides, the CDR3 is TGTGCCAGCAGCTTAGCGGCAGGGGTTGCCGGGGAGCTGTTTTTT.